These 25 T cell receptor beta chains came from one sample sequenced in a study of tumor-infiltrating lymphocytes in primary liver carcinoma. Starting from 450 to 500 ng of total RNA, TCR beta cDNA was produced with a primer in the constant region. Libraries of TCR beta came from three nested multiplex PCR rounds with slightly modified ARM-PCR. Primers for the first two PCR rounds were TRBV1-TRBV30 forward primers and a C-beta reverse primer (about 9 cycles per round). TCRdb redid the calling of the multiplex PCR reads with MiXCR, one entry per CDR3 protein. The table has about 64,000 distinct CDR3 sequences, about 71% seen once. Starting material for RNA and DNA co-extraction consisted of roughly 19-31 mg of unsorted bulk tissue. Material for sequencing was liver tumor tissue from sampling region 4. Subset specified: tumor region T4, right-lateral pole. These receptors all come from a man in his forties with primary liver carcinoma and hepatitis B virus infection.

The V gene is TRBV29-1, the J gene TRBJ2-7, with D possibly TRBD2 on 5 matching bases. V gave up 6 bases and J gave up 6 bases, with 21 bases separating them. This CDR3 spans 14 amino acids. CDR1 is SQVTM and CDR2 is ANQGSEA in the germline V gene. The CDR3 coding sequence is TGCAGCGTACAAGTTATAGTGGGCGAGGGCGAGCAGTACTTC. This sequence encodes CSVQVIVGEGEQYF.

Details on this clonotype: The junction differs from germline at one of its ends, possibly a read error. The J gene is TRBJ2-1, the V gene TRBV11-2; 9 bases line up with TRBD2. CDR1 and CDR2 (germline): SGHAT, FQNNGV. The CDR3 loop spans 16 amino acids. The CDR3 loop reads CASSQEILAGMNEQFF. CDR3 coding DNA: TGTGCCAGTAGCCAAGAGATCCTAGCGGGAATGAATGAGCAGTTCTTT.

On this clonotype: At one end, the junction sequence differs from germline, possibly due to a read error. V gene TRBV6-5 combines with J gene TRBJ2-3, with a possible D match to TRBD2 (6 bases). The length of the CDR3 is 17 residues. CDR1 is MNHEY, CDR2 SVGAGI, per germline. CDR3 nucleotide sequence: TGTGTCAGCCACGAACATGATGGGAGGAAGGAGACAGATACGCAGTATTTT. This gives the protein CVSHEHDGRKETDTQYF.

This clonotype was counted at least ten times. The rearrangement uses TRBV29-1 and TRBJ2-3, with D maybe TRBD2 (7 bases). The V gene's germline CDR1 is SQVTM and CDR2 ANQGSEA. With 7 bases removed from V and 8 bases from J, the gap between germline ends came to 31 bases. The CDR3 is 17 amino acids. This CDR3 is CSAPTAGSQGLSATQYF. The CDR3, as DNA: TGCAGCGCCCCGACAGCGGGATCCCAGGGGTTGTCGGCTACGCAGTATTTT.

The gene calls are TRBV29-1 and TRBJ2-5; no firm D call. Deletions cut 5 bases from V and 1 base from J, with 14 bases between. Per the germline V gene, CDR1 is SQVTM and CDR2 is ANQGSEA. The CDR3 has 14 residues. The CDR3 DNA is TGCAGCGTTAAACTCCCTGCCGCCCAAGAGACCCAGTACTTC. As protein: CSVKLPAAQETQYF.

This clonotype was detected a few times. The chain recombines TRBV10-3 with TRBJ2-1; D gene ambiguous. CDR3 length: 13 amino acids. CDR1 and CDR2 from the germline V gene are ENHRY and SYGVKD. CDR3 sequence (DNA): TGTGACAACCGGGCTACTCCAGACAATGAGCAGTTCTTC. This sequence encodes CDNRATPDNEQFF.

The chain combines TRBV29-1 with TRBJ2-1; D is perhaps TRBD1 (7 bases). Trimming took 8 bases from V and 13 from J, leaving 21 bases between them. Germline loops: CDR1 SQVTM, CDR2 ANQGSEA. CDR3 length: 12 residues. The CDR3 region is CSPRPGGSDQFF. CDR3 nucleotides: TGCAGCCCCCGCCCAGGGGGGAGTGATCAGTTCTTC.

This rearrangement joins TRBV19 to TRBJ2-2; D remains unclear. Trimming pared 3 bases from V and 7 bases from J, leaving 12 bases between. Germline assignment: CDR1 LNHDA and CDR2 SQIVND (reference sequence). The CDR3 has 14 residues. The CDR3 DNA is TGTGCCAGTAGTATGATCTTGCGACGCGGGGAGCTGTTTTTT. Translation gives CASSMILRRGELFF.

The V gene is TRBV4-1, the J gene TRBJ2-7, with D possibly matching TRBD1 (5 bases). Germline CDR1 and CDR2: MGHRA and YSYEKL. The germline V and J ends were trimmed by 10 bases and 5 bases, with 21 bases remaining between them. This CDR3 is 14 amino acids long. The CDR3 sequence: CANSLLGVGDEQYF. The CDR3 DNA follows: TGCGCCAATAGCCTCCTAGGGGTAGGGGACGAGCAGTACTTC.

This clonotype was counted many times. The V and J genes are TRBV7-3 and TRBJ2-1; D may be TRBD2 (6 bases). Trimming left V 5 bases short and J 4 bases short, with 9 bases between. This CDR3 is 13 amino acids long. CDR1 and CDR2 (germline): SGHTA, FQGTGA. CDR3 amino acids: CASSPTRYNEQFF. The CDR3 nucleotides are TGTGCCAGCAGCCCGACTAGATACAATGAGCAGTTCTTC.

A remark on this clonotype: It may be a read error: a sequence one base away is much more abundant. J is TRBJ2-7 and V is TRBV4-2, with 7 bases identical to TRBD1. V gave up 0 bases and J gave up 12 bases; unmatched junction bases: 11. CDR3 length: 14 amino acids. Looked up from germline, CDR1 is LGHNA and CDR2 is YNFKEQ. CDR3: CASSQDRGGHGRYF. Here the CDR3 DNA reads TGTGCCAGCAGCCAAGATCGAGGGGGCCACGGGCGGTACTTC.

Turning to this clonotype: Sequence at one end of the junction differs from germline and may be a read error. This rearrangement joins TRBV4-1 to TRBJ2-3; possible D gene TRBD2, 6 bases. This CDR3 has 15 amino acids. CDR1 and CDR2 (germline): MGHRA, YSYEKL. CDR3 bases: TGCGCCAGCAGCCCCTGGGGGGAGTCGGTAGATACACAGTATTTT. Protein sequence: CASSPWGESVDTQYF.

This clonotype was detected only a few times. This CDR3 fails to terminate in the conserved phenylalanine or tryptophan, so it likely reflects a read error. The limits of the CDR3 on the DNA are not certain, so only TCRdb's listed CDR3 is given. The V and J genes are TRBV11-2 and TRBJ2-5; the D segment call TRBD2 is taken from the table without a DNA check. CDR1 is SGHAT, CDR2 FQNNGV, per germline. The CDR3 contains 16 residues when both ends are counted. CDR3 sequence: CACNQTPGGGKETRYL.

Note on this clonotype: This CDR3 fails to terminate in the conserved phenylalanine or tryptophan, so it likely reflects a read error. This chain connects TRBV28 to TRBJ2-7; D possibly corresponds to TRBD2 (6 bases). Germline V gene data show CDR1 as MDHEN and CDR2 as SYDVKM. Trimming shortened V by 6 bases and J by 0 bases, and 12 bases separated the two germline ends. The CDR3 spans 14 residues. CDR3 amino acids: CASRDAGSSYEQYI. CDR3 coding DNA: TGTGCCAGCAGGGACGCGGGGAGCTCCTACGAGCAGTACATC.

This rearrangement joins TRBV11-2 to TRBJ1-1; D uncertain. CDR3 size: 14 residues. Trimming pared 9 bases from V and 0 bases from J, leaving 14 bases between. Germline V lookup: CDR1 SGHAT, CDR2 FQNNGV. The DNA of the CDR3 is TGTGCCAGTACTGTTGGCATGGTGAACACTGAAGCTTTCTTT. This encodes CASTVGMVNTEAFF.

With regard to this clonotype: It may be a read error: a sequence one base away is much more abundant. This chain uses TRBV29-1 with TRBJ2-3; possibly TRBD1 or TRBD2 for D (6 bases each). The germline V gene has CDR1 SQVTM and CDR2 ANQGSEA. The CDR3 has 13 residues. Here the CDR3 DNA reads TGCAGCGTTGTGGGGGGCTGGACAGATATGCAGTATTTT. Protein sequence: CSVVGGWTDMQYF.

With respect to this clonotype: The junction differs from germline at one of its ends, possibly a read error. The J gene is TRBJ2-5, the V gene TRBV12-3 or TRBV12-4; D is possibly TRBD1 (6 bases). The CDR3 runs to 14 residues. The CDR3 coding sequence is TGTGCCAGCAGTTTGTCAGGGGTGCCAGAGACCCAGAACTTC. Protein product: CASSLSGVPETQNF.

Turning to this clonotype: At one boundary the junction diverges from the germline segment, which might be a read error. This sequence joins TRBV5-6 and TRBJ2-7; TRBD2 matches 8 bases. Germline CDR1 reads SGHDT; CDR2 reads YYEEEE. The CDR3 is made up of 16 amino acids. The CDR3 nucleotides are TGTGCCATCAGCTACCTACTGCGGGAGGCCACCTACGAGCAGTACTTC. Its translation is CAISYLLREATYEQYF.

This clonotype was observed a few times. Germline is not matched at one junction end, which may reflect a read error. The chain combines TRBV11-2 with TRBJ2-7; D uncertain. The CDR3 runs to 13 residues. Germline loops: CDR1 SGHAT, CDR2 FQNNGV. CDR3 sequence: CASSFVGTYEQYF. The CDR3 DNA follows: TGCGCCAGCAGCTTTGTGGGCACCTACGAGCAGTACTTC. Complete variable domain (other parts from reference TRBV11-2 and TRBJ2-7): EAGVAQSPRYKIIEKRQSVAFWCNPISGHATLYWYQQILGQGPKLLIQFQNNGVVDDSQLPKDRFSAERLKGVDSTLKIQPAKLEDSAVYLCASSFVGTYEQYFGPGTRLTVT.

This clonotype was detected a few times. One junction end does not reproduce the germline sequence, and a read error may be involved. V usage is TRBV11-2 and J usage is TRBJ2-7; TRBD1 agrees at 9 bases. The CDR3 loop spans 15 amino acids. Germline CDR1 SGHAT, CDR2 FQNNGV. CDR3 DNA: TGTGCTAGCAGCCAAGGGACAGGGAGAACCTACGAGCGGTATTTC. Amino acids: CASSQGTGRTYERYF.

This clonotype was observed many times. The chain uses TRBV25-1 and TRBJ1-6; 7 bases line up with TRBD1. Germline loops: CDR1 MGHDK, CDR2 SYGVNS. The CDR3 has 15 amino acids. The V gene end was trimmed by 7 bases and the J gene end by 10 bases; junction bases not matched to a gene: 13. CDR3 region: CASKSDRAGASPLHF. In DNA form, the CDR3 reads TGTGCCAGCAAAAGCGACAGGGCAGGAGCCTCACCCCTCCACTTT. The full variable domain, with the rest looked up from reference TRBV25-1 and TRBJ1-6, is EADIYQTPRYLVIGTGKKITLECSQTMGHDKMYWYQQDPGMELHLIHYSYGVNSTEKGDLSSESTVSRIRTEHFPLTLESARPSHTSQYLCASKSDRAGASPLHFGNGTRLTVT.

As regards this clonotype: The CDR3 ends on some other residue instead of the conserved phenylalanine or tryptophan, so this is likely a read error. V is TRBV6-2 or TRBV6-3 and J is TRBJ1-5; D is perhaps TRBD1 (5 bases). The germline CDR1 and CDR2 sequences are MNHEY and SVGEGT. V was shortened by 6 bases and J by 1 base, with 10 bases between the two germline ends. The CDR3 spans 14 residues. Here the CDR3 reads CASRRTMSNQPQHS. CDR3 nucleotide sequence: TGTGCCAGCAGGAGGACAATGAGCAATCAGCCCCAGCATTCT.

A note on this clonotype: A much larger clone differs by one base, so this may be a read error. The rearrangement uses TRBV4-3 and TRBJ2-3; D may match TRBD1 or TRBD2 (6 bases each). The CDR3 extends over 16 amino acids. Germline CDR1 LGHNA, CDR2 YSLEER. The germline V and J ends were trimmed by 3 bases and 3 bases, with 16 bases remaining between them. This chain's CDR3 is CASSHRGPPQTDTQYF. The CDR3 nucleotides are TGCGCCAGCAGCCACCGGGGGCCCCCCCAGACAGATACGCAGTATTTT.

Notes on this clonotype: Being one base from a much bigger clone, this may be a read error. The CDR3 nucleotides read TGTGCCAGCCGTGGGGGAGCAGAAGCTTTCTTT. The encoded protein is CASRGGAEAFF. V usage is TRBV6-2 or TRBV6-3 and J usage is TRBJ1-1; the D gene is possibly TRBD1 (5 bases). The length of the CDR3 is 11 residues. Germline CDR1 MNHEY, CDR2 SVGEGT. V was clipped by 8 bases and J by 8 bases, with 12 bases between them.

This clonotype was seen many times. The junction and the germline gene differ at one end; a read error may be behind it. The chain has TRBV11-2 and TRBJ2-7; D possibly corresponds to TRBD1 (5 bases). CDR1 is SGHAT, CDR2 FQNNGV, per germline. This CDR3 comprises 15 residues. CDR3 protein: CASSLRWVGENEQYF. As DNA, the CDR3 is TGCGCCAGCAGCTTACGATGGGTAGGGGAAAACGAGCAGTACTTC.